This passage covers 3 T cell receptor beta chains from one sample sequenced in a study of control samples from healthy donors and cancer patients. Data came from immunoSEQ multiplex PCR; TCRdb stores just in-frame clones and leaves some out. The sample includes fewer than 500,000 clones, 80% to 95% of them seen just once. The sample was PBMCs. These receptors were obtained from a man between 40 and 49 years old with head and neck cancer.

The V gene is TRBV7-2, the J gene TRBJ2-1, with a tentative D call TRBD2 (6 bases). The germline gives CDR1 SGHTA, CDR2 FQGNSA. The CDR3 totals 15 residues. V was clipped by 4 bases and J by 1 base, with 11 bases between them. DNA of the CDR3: TGTGCCAGCAGCTCCAGCGGGTTTTCCTACAATGAGCAGTTCTTC. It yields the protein CASSSSGFSYNEQFF.

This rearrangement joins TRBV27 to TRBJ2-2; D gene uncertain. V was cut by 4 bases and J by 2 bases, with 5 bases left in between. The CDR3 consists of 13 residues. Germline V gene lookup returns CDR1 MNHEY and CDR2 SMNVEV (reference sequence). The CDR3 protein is CASSSLNTGELFF. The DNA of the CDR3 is TGTGCCAGCAGTTCCCTCAACACCGGGGAGCTGTTTTTT.

The CDR3 is CASSIKGEYGYTF. The CDR3 nucleotides are TGTGCCAGTAGTATTAAAGGGGAATATGGCTACACCTTC. The V and J genes are TRBV19 and TRBJ1-2; D perhaps matches TRBD1 (5 bases). The V and J ends lost 3 bases and 5 bases respectively, with 10 bases between them. Germline V gene sequence: CDR1 LNHDA, CDR2 SQIVND (reference sequence). The CDR3 consists of 13 residues.